This T cell receptor (beta chain) originates from a study of persistence of HIV-infected CD4 T cells. V lost 2 bases and J lost 8, with 18 bases in between. The CDR3 sequence is 16 residues long. CDR1 and CDR2 from the germline V gene are SNHLY and FYNNEI. Stimulation used about 9.5 ug/mL lysate from CMV-infected fibroblasts. Memory cells lacking CD40L and CD69 with high CD45RO were sorted. Before stimulation, PBMCs underwent CD8+ T cell depletion. An approximately 19-hour stimulation of CD8-depleted PBMCs used anti-CD28/CD49d costimulation, CD40-blocking antibody and enfuvirtide. The immunoSEQ assay was version 4, run in survey mode. TCRdb keeps only in-frame clones here, not all; method: immunoSEQ multiplex PCR. Of about 33,000 clones listed, roughly four fifths are singletons. This clone has just one count. Its antigen is unknown.

This sample comprised CD4+ T cells sorted from PBMCs after roughly 18-hour stimulation, obtained from a patient who received antiretroviral therapy. The V call is TRBV2, the J call TRBJ1-4; D is possibly TRBD1 (5 bases). The sequence derives from an adult man with HIV who was CMV-seropositive. The CDR3, as DNA: TGTGCCAGCAGTGAATTTGTGGGACGCGTAGGGGAAAAACTGTTTTTT. It codes for CASSEFVGRVGEKLFF.